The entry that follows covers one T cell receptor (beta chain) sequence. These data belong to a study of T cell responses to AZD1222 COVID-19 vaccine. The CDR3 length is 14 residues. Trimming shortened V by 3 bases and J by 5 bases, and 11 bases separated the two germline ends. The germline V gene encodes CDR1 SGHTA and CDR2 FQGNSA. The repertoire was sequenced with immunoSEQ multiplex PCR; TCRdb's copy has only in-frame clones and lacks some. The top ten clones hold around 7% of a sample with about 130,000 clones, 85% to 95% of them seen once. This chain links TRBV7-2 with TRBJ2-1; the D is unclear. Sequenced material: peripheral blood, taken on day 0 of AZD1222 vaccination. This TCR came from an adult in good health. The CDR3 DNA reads TGTGCCAGCAGCTTTTCCTCCACAAACAATGAGCAGTTCTTC. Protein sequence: CASSFSSTNNEQFF.